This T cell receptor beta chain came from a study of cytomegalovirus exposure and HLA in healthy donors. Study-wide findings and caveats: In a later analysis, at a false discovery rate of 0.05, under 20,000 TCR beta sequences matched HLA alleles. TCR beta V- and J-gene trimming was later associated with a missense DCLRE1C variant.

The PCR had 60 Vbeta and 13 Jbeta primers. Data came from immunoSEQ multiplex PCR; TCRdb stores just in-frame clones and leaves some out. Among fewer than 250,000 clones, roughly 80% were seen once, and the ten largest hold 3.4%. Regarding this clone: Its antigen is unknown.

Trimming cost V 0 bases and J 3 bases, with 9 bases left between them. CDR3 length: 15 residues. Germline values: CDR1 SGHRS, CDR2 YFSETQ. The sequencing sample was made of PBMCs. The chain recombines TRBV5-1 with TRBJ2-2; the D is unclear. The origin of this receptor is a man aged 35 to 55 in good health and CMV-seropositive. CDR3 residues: CASSLARFDTGELFF. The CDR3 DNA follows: TGCGCCAGCAGCTTGGCGAGATTCGACACCGGGGAGCTGTTTTTT.